This T cell receptor (beta chain) was identified in a study of regulatory T cells in long-lasting Graves disease. This CDR3 contains 13 residues. The germline V and J ends were trimmed by 5 bases and 5 bases, with 10 bases remaining between them. Per the germline V gene, CDR1 is MNHNS and CDR2 is SASEGT. This clonotype was found many times. What it binds is not known. Study-wide results and limits: Accuracy may have been reduced by the small sample size. There was favoring of TRBV28, TRBJ1-2 and TRBJ2-5 in persistent disease.

iRepertoire HTBI primers and Arm-PCR of CDR3 regions built TCR beta libraries. MiXCR, run by TCRdb on the multiplex PCR reads, gives a single entry per CDR3 protein. The top ten clones hold 13% to 15% of a sample with about 430,000 distinct CDR3 sequences, under 25% of them seen once. Regarding time point: persistent/refractory GD, antithyroid drugs over 5 years with positive TRAb. Generation of the TCR library employed RNA extracted from PBMCs. The starting material was peripheral blood mononuclear cells (PBMCs), obtained when the disease was refractory, from a patient treated with antithyroid drugs. This receptor was obtained from a female donor with Graves disease. V is TRBV6-1 and J is TRBJ2-1; D is undetermined. CDR3 loop: CASSPDSHNEQFF. CDR3 DNA: TGTGCCAGCAGTCCCGATAGTCACAATGAGCAGTTCTTC.